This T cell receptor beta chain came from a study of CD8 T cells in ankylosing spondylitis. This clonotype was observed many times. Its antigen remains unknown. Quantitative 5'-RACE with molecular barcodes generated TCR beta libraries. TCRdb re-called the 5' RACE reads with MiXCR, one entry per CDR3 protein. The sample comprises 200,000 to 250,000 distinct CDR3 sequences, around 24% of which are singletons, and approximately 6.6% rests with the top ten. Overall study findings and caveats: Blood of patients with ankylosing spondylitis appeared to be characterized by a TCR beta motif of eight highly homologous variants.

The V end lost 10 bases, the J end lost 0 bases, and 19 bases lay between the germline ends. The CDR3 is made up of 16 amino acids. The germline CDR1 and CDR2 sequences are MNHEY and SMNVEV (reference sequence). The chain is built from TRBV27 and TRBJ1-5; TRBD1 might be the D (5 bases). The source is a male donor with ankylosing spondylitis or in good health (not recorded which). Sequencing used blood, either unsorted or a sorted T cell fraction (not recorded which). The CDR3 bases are TGTGCCAAAAGGGAAGGGGCGGCATATAGCAATCAGCCCCAGCATTTT. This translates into CAKREGAAYSNQPQHF.